Below, 25 T cell receptor beta chains from the same sample are listed, as sequenced in a study of blood T cells in healthy people across ages. A sample-barcoded 5' primer and a J-beta primer mix were used in a second PCR of roughly 6 to 11 cycles. TCRdb re-analysed the 5' RACE reads in MiXCR, keeping a single row per CDR3 protein. Counted here are about 280,000 distinct CDR3 sequences, around 30% occurring once; the ten biggest clones make up around 29%. The sequencing sample was made of blood. The receptors come from a woman in her sixties or seventies in good health.

The J gene is TRBJ1-5, the V gene TRBV28; D is unclear. Germline CDR1 is MDHEN and CDR2 is SYDVKM. CDR3 size: 13 residues. Trimming stripped 7 bases from V and 11 bases from J, with 18 bases between. The chain's CDR3 is CASNWGLGATQHF. In DNA, the CDR3 is TGTGCCAGCAACTGGGGTCTCGGTGCAACCCAGCATTTT.

The chain is built from TRBV7-2 and TRBJ1-1, with 7 bases identical to TRBD1. There are 14 residues in the CDR3. The V segment lost 5 bases and the J segment 1 base; nucleotides outside the gene matches: 4. From germline, CDR1 is SGHTA and CDR2 FQGNSA. CDR3 region: CASSVGTANTEAFF. The CDR3 bases are TGTGCCAGCAGCGTCGGGACAGCGAACACTGAAGCTTTCTTT.

This sequence joins TRBV12-3 or TRBV12-4 and TRBJ1-5; unclear D gene. The CDR3 covers 13 residues. Trimming shortened V by 5 bases and J by 6 bases, and 11 bases separated the two germline ends. CDR3 DNA sequence: TGTGCCAGCAGTACTATCCCGGGTCAGCCCCAGCATTTT. Translated: CASSTIPGQPQHF.

This clonotype has a handful of counts. The genes are TRBV25-1 and TRBJ2-5; no definite D call. The end of the DNA fits TRBJ2-7 better, so the J call may be wrong. The CDR3 loop spans 13 amino acids. Germline assignment: CDR1 MGHDK and CDR2 SYGVNS. The CDR3 region is CASSERGEYEQYF. The CDR3 nucleotides are TGTGCCAGCAGTGAACGAGGAGAATACGAGCAGTACTTC.

The V gene is TRBV18, the J gene TRBJ1-4; D unclear. This CDR3 is built from 14 residues. Germline CDR1 reads KGHSH; CDR2 reads LQKENI. Trimming removed 4 bases at V and 6 bases at J, with 12 bases between. CDR3 sequence reads: CASSLTRSYEKLFF. In DNA, the CDR3 is TGTGCCAGCTCACTGACCAGGAGCTATGAAAAACTGTTTTTT.

The rearrangement joins TRBV12-3 or TRBV12-4 to TRBJ2-2; tentatively, D is TRBD1 or TRBD2 (5 bases each). The CDR3 is 17 amino acids. V was shortened by 5 bases and J by 1 base, with 17 bases between the two germline ends. CDR3 protein: CASSPTLGTENTGELFF. The CDR3 bases are TGTGCCAGCAGTCCCACCCTCGGGACGGAGAACACCGGGGAGCTGTTTTTT.

V and J are TRBV7-3 and TRBJ2-3; a weak D match, TRBD2 (5 bases). Germline values: CDR1 SGHTA, CDR2 FQGTGA. This CDR3 spans 14 amino acids. The V gene lost 5 bases and the J gene lost 4 bases, with 13 bases spanning the gap. CDR3 loop: CASSPLGRADTQYF. The DNA of the CDR3 is TGTGCCAGCAGCCCGCTTGGGCGGGCAGATACGCAGTATTTT.

This clonotype has only a few counts. Its ends do not fully match the called genes, so a read error is possible. The chain is built from TRBV3-1 and TRBJ2-5; the D is unclear. The CDR3 loop spans 14 amino acids. Germline V gene lookup returns CDR1 LGHDT and CDR2 YNNKEL (reference sequence). The chain's CDR3 is CASSQVLNQETQYF. The DNA for the CDR3 is TGTGCCAGCAGCCAAGTATTAAACCAAGAAACCCAGTACTTC.

This chain links TRBV28 with TRBJ2-1; D ambiguous. V lost 1 base and J 0 bases, leaving 7 bases between the germline ends. CDR1 is MDHEN, CDR2 SYDVKM, per germline. The CDR3 contains 15 residues. This chain's CDR3 is CASSLYYLSYNEQFF. For the CDR3, the DNA is TGTGCCAGCAGTTTATACTACCTCTCCTACAATGAGCAGTTCTTC.

In the case of this clonotype: This may arise from a read error, as a much more abundant clone is one base away. Here the CDR3 reads CASSRQGTGNTVYF. The CDR3 DNA is TGTGCCAGCAGTCGACAGGGGACTGGAAACACCGTATATTTT. V usage is TRBV12-3 or TRBV12-4 and J usage is TRBJ1-3; 8 nucleotides line up with TRBD1. The CDR3 extends over 14 amino acids.

The chain is built from TRBV5-1 and TRBJ2-5, with D perhaps matching TRBD1 (5 bases). The CDR3 loop spans 15 amino acids. Per the germline V gene, CDR1 is SGHRS and CDR2 is YFSETQ. The germline V and J ends were trimmed by 4 bases and 5 bases, with 18 bases remaining between them. CDR3 coding DNA: TGCGCCAGCAGCGAAAACAGTAGGACAACCGAGACCCAGTACTTC. This sequence encodes CASSENSRTTETQYF.

In its sample, this clonotype was seen many times. The V gene is TRBV28, the J gene TRBJ2-7; tentative D call: TRBD1 (6 bases). Trimming took 6 bases from V and 2 from J, leaving 8 bases between them. CDR3 length: 12 amino acids. Germline V gene data show CDR1 as MDHEN and CDR2 as SYDVKM. CDR3 sequence reads: CASSRTAYEQYF. CDR3 coding DNA: TGTGCCAGCAGCAGGACAGCCTACGAGCAGTACTTC.

This clonotype was counted between two and nine times. J is TRBJ2-1 and V is TRBV20-1; possibly TRBD2 for D (6 bases). CDR3 size: 15 residues. V shed 1 base and J shed 2 bases, with 12 bases lying between them. Germline assignment: CDR1 DFQATT and CDR2 SNEGSKA (reference sequence). The chain's CDR3 is CSARGASVAYNEQFF. The DNA for the CDR3 is TGCAGTGCTAGAGGGGCTAGCGTAGCCTACAATGAGCAGTTCTTC.

A note on this clonotype: An end of the junction does not agree with germline; a read error may underlie this. The chain carries TRBV20-1 and TRBJ2-1, with no clear D. Germline assignment: CDR1 DFQATT and CDR2 SNEGSKA (reference sequence). This CDR3 has 13 residues. The CDR3 loop is CSAVLTTYHEQFF. DNA of the CDR3: TGCAGTGCTGTGCTAACGACCTACCATGAGCAGTTCTTC.

This clonotype was counted between two and nine times. The genes are TRBV12-3 or TRBV12-4 and TRBJ1-4; D is uncertain. The CDR3 is 14 residues long. The V end lost 1 base, the J end lost 7 bases, and 10 bases lay between the germline ends. Here the CDR3 reads CASSLVAAGEKLFF. For the CDR3, the DNA is TGTGCCAGCAGTTTAGTGGCGGCGGGTGAAAAACTGTTTTTT.

This clonotype was seen a single time. The chain couples TRBV28 to TRBJ1-2; D is possibly TRBD1 (5 bases). V lost 11 bases, J lost 4 bases, and 14 bases lay in between. Germline V gene sequence: CDR1 MDHEN, CDR2 SYDVKM. The CDR3 has 12 residues. CDR3 DNA: TGTGCCGGACGCGGGGGGAGCTATGGCTACACCTTC. Translating gives CAGRGGSYGYTF.

This clonotype was seen only a few times. One junction end disagrees with the germline gene, perhaps due to a read error. The V and J genes are TRBV5-1 and TRBJ2-7, with 7 bases fitting TRBD1. The CDR3 has 14 amino acids. Germline CDR1 is SGHRS and CDR2 is YFSETQ. The CDR3 DNA follows: TGCACCAGCAGCTTGGGCCCTATGACAGGGGAGCAGTACTTC. As protein: CTSSLGPMTGEQYF. The full variable domain, rest sourced from reference TRBV5-1 and TRBJ2-7, is KAGVTQTPRYLIKTRGQQVTLSCSPISGHRSVSWYQQTPGQGLQFLFEYFSETQRNKGNFPGRFSGRQFSNSRSEMNVSTLELGDSALYLCTSSLGPMTGEQYFGPGTRLTVT.

The chain joins TRBV7-3 to TRBJ2-5; 10 nucleotides align to TRBD1. The CDR3 has 14 residues. After removal of 8 bases from V and 4 bases from J, the junction contained 7 bases not matched to a gene. Germline V lookup: CDR1 SGHTA, CDR2 FQGTGA. This chain's CDR3 is CASSWTGGPETQYF. The CDR3, as DNA: TGTGCCAGCTCATGGACAGGGGGACCAGAGACCCAGTACTTC.

In DNA, the CDR3 is TGTGCCAGCAGCACGGACAGGGTTCGCGAGCAGTACTTC. Encoded protein: CASSTDRVREQYF. The chain carries TRBV7-2 and TRBJ2-5; 8 bases align to TRBD1. The J call is doubtful: the DNA matches TRBJ2-7 better. Germline CDR1 reads SGHTA; CDR2 reads FQGNSA. CDR3 length equals 13 residues.

CDR3 sequence: CASRRDRSVGGELFF. The CDR3 DNA follows: TGTGCCAGCAGAAGGGACCGTTCTGTAGGCGGGGAGCTGTTTTTT. The gene calls are TRBV11-1 and TRBJ2-2; D may correspond to TRBD1 or TRBD2 (5 bases each). V was pared by 6 bases and J by 7 bases, with 18 bases between. This CDR3 spans 15 amino acids. CDR1 and CDR2 from the germline V gene are SGHAT and FQDESV (reference sequence).

V usage is TRBV5-8 and J usage is TRBJ1-1; D gene uncertain. The germline gives CDR1 SGHTS, CDR2 YDEGEE. V lost 4 bases and J lost 0, with 13 bases in between. The CDR3 sequence is 15 residues long. Here the CDR3 reads CASSPRVALNTEAFF. The CDR3 DNA reads TGTGCCAGCAGCCCCCGGGTAGCTCTGAACACTGAAGCTTTCTTT.

This clonotype turned up a few times. The chain combines TRBV12-3 or TRBV12-4 with TRBJ2-1; D is undetermined. Trimming shortened V by 5 bases and J by 4 bases, and 9 bases separated the two germline ends. The CDR3 is 13 amino acids. CDR3 sequence: CASSDDWYNEQFF. The CDR3 coding sequence is TGTGCCAGCAGTGATGACTGGTACAATGAGCAGTTCTTC.

The rearrangement joins TRBV7-2 to TRBJ2-5, with a weak D call TRBD2 (6 bases). Looked up from germline, CDR1 is SGHTA and CDR2 is FQGNSA. The ends were cut back, 8 bases at V and 0 bases at J, with 10 bases in the middle. This CDR3 region has 13 residues. The CDR3 bases are TGTGCCAGCCAGGGAGGACACCAAGAGACCCAGTACTTC. Its protein product is CASQGGHQETQYF. Looking up the rest from reference TRBV7-2 and TRBJ2-5 gives the full variable domain: GAGVSQSPSNKVTEKGKDVELRCDPISGHTALYWYRQSLGQGLEFLIYFQGNSAPDKSGLPSDRFSAERTGGSVSTLTIQRTQQEDSAVYLCASQGGHQETQYFGPGTRLLVL.

This clonotype has ten or more counts. J is TRBJ1-5 and V is TRBV20-1; a weak D match, TRBD1 (5 bases). Germline assignment: CDR1 DFQATT and CDR2 SNEGSKA (reference sequence). The CDR3 consists of 12 residues. CDR3 nucleotide sequence: TGCAGCGTTGGGGCTGGAGGGCAGCCCCAGCATTTT. As protein: CSVGAGGQPQHF.

This clonotype was recorded a few times. The genes are TRBV25-1 and TRBJ1-3; D is ambiguous. The V end was cut by 1 base, the J end by 0 bases, with 13 bases between. The CDR3 totals 17 residues. CDR1 is MGHDK, CDR2 SYGVNS, per germline. CDR3 bases: TGTGCCAGCAGTGAATTTGGGCGGGGAAGCTCTGGAAACACCATATATTTT. Its translation: CASSEFGRGSSGNTIYF.